Described below is a single TCR beta chain sequence and its context. The target antigen is unknown. The data are from a study of T cells in localized non-small cell lung cancer. Assay: immunoSEQ multiplex PCR; the TCRdb copy retains only in-frame clones and omits some. The sample lists 2,200 or so clones; 20% to 25% were seen once. CDR1 is MNHGY and CDR2 is SAAAGT in the germline V gene. The CDR3 consists of 18 residues. J gave up 4 bases and V 4 bases, and 15 bases lay outside the gene matches. Study-wide results and limits: Appearances in adjacent lung were noted for a median 57 of the top 100 tumor clones. Uninvolved neighboring lung showed the greatest T cell clonality, exceeding tumor. Higher blood T cell density went with longer overall survival.

The clonotype comes from a man aged 35-75 years with stage II lung adenocarcinoma. The genes are TRBV6-8 and TRBJ1-1; TRBD1 aligns across 10 bases. Here the sequenced sample was lung tumor tissue, taken before any cancer treatment. For the CDR3, the DNA is TGTGCCAGCAGTTCATGGGACAGGGGAGGTCCAGGTGGCACTGAAGCTTTCTTT. It translates to CASSSWDRGGPGGTEAFF.